This note documents a single T cell receptor beta chain sequence. Its antigen is not known. V was shortened by 5 bases and J by 7 bases, with 11 bases between the two germline ends. Per the germline V gene, CDR1 is KGHSH and CDR2 is LQKENI. This CDR3 has 12 residues. This sample is part of a study of shared clonotypes between healthy human individuals. The study, taken as a whole, reports: Four donors held approximately 4.5% of naive CD4 clonotypes in common.

Researchers divided each subset's genomic DNA evenly across several immunoSEQ plates. Source study methods: Without quality scores, immunoSEQ junctional reads could not be filtered like full-length reads. Sequencing was performed with immunoSEQ multiplex PCR; in TCRdb, only in-frame clones are kept and a portion is missing. V and J calls and clone size are given by that table; D and trimming were obtained from the DNA. The data show more than 2,000,000 clones, with 90% to 95% seen just once and under 0.45% held by the top ten. The TCR comes from a man younger than 30 in good health. Some clones in this sample may be carry-over from other donors' samples. Sequencing used naive CD4+ T cells from PBMCs. Subset: CD45RA+ positively selected. The chain links TRBV18 to TRBJ1-2, with D hard to call. CDR3 in amino acids: CASSWAASGYTF. The CDR3 coding sequence is TGTGCCAGCTCATGGGCCGCCAGTGGCTACACCTTC.